Presented here are 16 T cell receptor beta chains from one specimen sequenced in a study of a mutant IDH1 vaccine in newly diagnosed glioma. Measured with immunoSEQ multiplex PCR; TCRdb has only the in-frame clones, and not every one. The profile shows around 40,000 clones, roughly 76% of them singletons. These receptors lack a known antigen. Time point defined: week 5, during vaccination. The vaccine gave 300 ug of a 20-mer mutant IDH1 peptide subcutaneously per dose. Here the sequenced sample was PBMCs, taken from a glioma patient whose treatment included an IDH1 peptide vaccine. The receptors were gathered from a man aged 45 to 65 with glioma.

The chain recombines TRBV7-9 with TRBJ2-1; D call uncertain. CDR1 is SEHNR and CDR2 is FQNEAQ in the germline V gene (reference sequence). The CDR3 is 13 residues long. V lost 3 bases and J 5 bases, leaving 8 bases between the germline ends. The chain's CDR3 is CASSFGSHNEQFF. Here the CDR3 DNA reads TGTGCCAGCAGCTTCGGCTCGCACAATGAGCAGTTCTTC.

The V call is TRBV9, the J call TRBJ1-1; TRBD1 might be the D (6 bases). Trimming cost V 3 bases and J 5 bases, with 11 bases left between them. From germline, CDR1 is SGDLS and CDR2 YYNGEE. This CDR3 comprises 13 residues. The CDR3 loop is CASSAQGYTEAFF. CDR3 coding DNA: TGTGCCAGCAGCGCACAGGGATATACTGAAGCTTTCTTT.

The rearrangement uses TRBV6-6 and TRBJ1-2, with D perhaps TRBD1 (6 bases). Trimming removed 6 bases from V and 4 bases from J, with 15 bases in between. The CDR3 has 14 residues. Germline V lookup: CDR1 MNHNY, CDR2 SVGAGI (reference sequence). CDR3 in DNA: TGTGCCAGCAGCCCTGGTAAAGGGGGCTATGGCTACACCTTC. Translation gives CASSPGKGGYGYTF.

The chain has TRBV9 and TRBJ2-4, with 12 bases fitting TRBD1. CDR3 length: 16 residues. V lost 0 bases to trimming and J lost 9 bases; unmatched junction nucleotides: 7. Germline V gene data show CDR1 as SGDLS and CDR2 as YYNGEE. The CDR3 sequence: CASSVAGGTGGGIQYF. The DNA of the CDR3 is TGTGCCAGCAGCGTAGCTGGGGGGACAGGGGGCGGCATTCAGTACTTC.

V usage is TRBV7-9 and J usage is TRBJ1-4; tentative D call: TRBD1 (5 bases). Per the germline V gene, CDR1 is SEHNR and CDR2 is FQNEAQ (reference sequence). Trimming took off 1 base at V and 4 bases at J, with 7 bases between the two ends. The CDR3 totals 14 residues. The chain's CDR3 is CASSLGQGNEKLFF. The CDR3 region has the DNA TGTGCCAGCAGCTTAGGCCAGGGTAATGAAAAACTGTTTTTT.

The chain joins TRBV19 to TRBJ1-1, with D tentatively TRBD1 (6 bases). The CDR3 is made up of 14 amino acids. V lost 6 bases and J 0 bases, leaving 11 bases between the germline ends. CDR1 and CDR2 from the germline V gene are LNHDA and SQIVND (reference sequence). CDR3 coding DNA: TGTGCCAGTAGATGGACAGCAGTGAACACTGAAGCTTTCTTT. The encoded protein is CASRWTAVNTEAFF.

This sequence joins TRBV5-1 and TRBJ2-1, with TRBD1 identical over 10 bases. Per germline, CDR1 SGHRS and CDR2 YFSETQ. CDR3 size: 15 residues. V shed 5 bases, J shed 2 bases, and the junction held 4 bases outside the gene matches. CDR3 coding DNA: TGCGCCAGCAGAACGGGACAGGGGACCTACAATGAGCAGTTCTTC. This gives the protein CASRTGQGTYNEQFF. The full variable domain, with the rest looked up from reference TRBV5-1 and TRBJ2-1, is KAGVTQTPRYLIKTRGQQVTLSCSPISGHRSVSWYQQTPGQGLQFLFEYFSETQRNKGNFPGRFSGRQFSNSRSEMNVSTLELGDSALYLCASRTGQGTYNEQFFGPGTRLTVL.

The V call is TRBV5-6, the J call TRBJ2-5; weak D call: TRBD1 (5 bases). The germline V and J ends were trimmed by 6 bases and 4 bases, with 13 bases remaining between them. In germline, CDR1 is SGHDT, CDR2 YYEEEE. CDR3 size: 13 residues. The DNA for the CDR3 is TGTGCCAGCATTCTGCAGGGCATAGAGACCCAGTACTTC. Translating it yields CASILQGIETQYF.

V and J are TRBV10-2 and TRBJ1-5; possible D gene TRBD1, 6 bases. The CDR3 runs 14 residues. The germline CDR1 and CDR2 sequences are WSHSY and SAAADI. Trimming pared 6 bases from V and 1 base from J, leaving 10 bases between. CDR3 amino acids: CASRPGHSNQPQHF. The DNA for the CDR3 is TGCGCCAGCAGACCGGGACACAGCAATCAGCCCCAGCATTTT.

The V and J genes are TRBV7-8 and TRBJ2-7; 8 bases map to TRBD2. Trimming took 2 bases from V and 2 from J; bases not matched to a gene: 2. Germline CDR1 is SGHVS and CDR2 is FQNEAQ. CDR3 size: 14 residues. CDR3 residues: CASSLTGGAYEQYF. The CDR3 region has the DNA TGTGCCAGCAGCTTAACGGGGGGGGCCTACGAGCAGTACTTC. Filled out from reference TRBV7-8 and TRBJ2-7, the complete variable domain reads GAGVSQSPRYKVAKRGQDVALRCDPISGHVSLFWYQQALGQGPEFLTYFQNEAQLDKSGLPSDRFFAERPEGSVSTLKIQRTQQEDSAVYLCASSLTGGAYEQYFGPGTRLTVT.

The V call is TRBV7-8, the J call TRBJ1-4; no clear D gene. Trimming removed 1 base from V and 8 bases from J, with 20 bases in between. The CDR3 is 17 residues long. Per germline, CDR1 SGHVS and CDR2 FQNEAQ. The CDR3 is CASSLGGIGKVGEKLFF. In DNA, the CDR3 is TGTGCCAGCAGCTTAGGCGGAATCGGAAAGGTTGGAGAAAAACTGTTTTTT.

The rearrangement uses TRBV7-9 and TRBJ2-5; TRBD1 matches at 7 bases. The CDR3 is made up of 16 amino acids. Germline CDR1 SEHNR, CDR2 FQNEAQ (reference sequence). V was clipped by 5 bases and J by 2 bases; unmatched bases: 11. The CDR3 region has the DNA TGTGCCAGCAGCCTACTCGGGACAGCAATACAAGAGACCCAGTACTTC. Amino acid sequence: CASSLLGTAIQETQYF.

The chain links TRBV2 to TRBJ2-2; no firm D call. The CDR3 sequence is 14 residues long. V lost 6 bases and J lost 2, with 10 bases in between. The germline V gene encodes CDR1 SNHLY and CDR2 FYNNEI. In DNA form, the CDR3 reads TGTGCCAGCAGGGACGCATTCAACACCGGGGAGCTGTTTTTT. It yields the protein CASRDAFNTGELFF.

This chain joins TRBV7-9 and TRBJ2-3, with unresolved D. The CDR3 contains 10 residues. CDR1 is SEHNR and CDR2 is FQNEAQ in the germline V gene (reference sequence). The V gene lost 9 bases and the J gene lost 2 bases, with 3 bases spanning the gap. Written as DNA, the CDR3 is TGTGCCAGTTACACAGATACGCAGTATTTT. Its translation is CASYTDTQYF.

This clone is a singleton in its sample. V and J are TRBV6-5 and TRBJ1-5; TRBD1 matches at 8 bases. Trimming removed 2 bases from V and 6 bases from J; junction bases left unmatched: 3. Germline CDR1 is MNHEY and CDR2 is SVGAGI. The CDR3 runs 14 residues. CDR3 residues: CASSYTGGSQPQHF. In DNA, the CDR3 is TGTGCCAGCAGTTACACAGGGGGTAGTCAGCCCCAGCATTTT.

The chain carries TRBV5-8 and TRBJ1-2; TRBD1 agrees at 10 bases. The ends lost 2 bases at V and 5 bases at J; junction bases unmatched: 6. This CDR3 comprises 15 residues. Germline V lookup: CDR1 SGHTS, CDR2 YDEGEE. CDR3 DNA sequence: TGTGCCAGCAGCTTAATGACAGGGGGCGCGTATGGCTACACCTTC. Translating it yields CASSLMTGGAYGYTF.